This T cell receptor (beta chain) emerged from a study of T cells in Graves' hyperthyroidism and ophthalmopathy. Every diagnosis used clinical symptoms, serum thyroxine and TRAb, thyroid ultrasound and orbital computed tomography. TCR beta CDR3 sequences were amplified from RNA transcripts. With the HTBI primer set, the TCR CDR3 went through a first round of RT-PCR. TCRdb called the multiplex PCR reads again in MiXCR, with one record for every CDR3 protein. The profile shows roughly 500,000 distinct CDR3 sequences, roughly 50% of them singletons. This clonotype occurred many times. What it binds is unknown. V was pared by 4 bases and J by 2 bases, with 4 bases of the junction left unmatched. The CDR3 totals 15 residues. Study-level findings and limits: Ophthalmopathy stood apart from stable hyperthyroidism in a 13 V-J model. Model-based prediction identified ophthalmopathy a median around seven months prior to its onset.

J is TRBJ2-5 and V is TRBV12-3 or TRBV12-4, with TRBD2 identical over 10 bases. The sequencing input was peripheral blood or thyroid tissue (not recorded which). This TCR came from an adult woman with Graves' disease, either hyperthyroidism or ophthalmopathy (not recorded which). This chain's CDR3 is CASSSKTSGQETQYF. CDR3 coding DNA: TGTGCCAGCAGTTCCAAGACTAGCGGGCAAGAGACCCAGTACTTC.